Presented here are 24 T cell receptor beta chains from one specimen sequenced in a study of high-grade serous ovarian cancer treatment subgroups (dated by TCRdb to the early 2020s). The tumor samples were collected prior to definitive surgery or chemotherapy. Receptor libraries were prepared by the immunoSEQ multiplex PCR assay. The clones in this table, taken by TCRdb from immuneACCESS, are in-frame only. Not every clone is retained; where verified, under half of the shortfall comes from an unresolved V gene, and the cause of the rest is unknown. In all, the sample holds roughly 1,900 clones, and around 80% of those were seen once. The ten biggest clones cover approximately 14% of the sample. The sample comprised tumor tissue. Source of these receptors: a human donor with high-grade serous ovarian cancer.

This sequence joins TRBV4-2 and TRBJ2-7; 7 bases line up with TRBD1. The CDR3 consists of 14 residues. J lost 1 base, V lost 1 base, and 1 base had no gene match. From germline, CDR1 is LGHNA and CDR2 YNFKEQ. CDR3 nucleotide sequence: TGTGCCAGCAGCCAAGGGGGACAGTCCTACGAGCAGTACTTC. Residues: CASSQGGQSYEQYF.

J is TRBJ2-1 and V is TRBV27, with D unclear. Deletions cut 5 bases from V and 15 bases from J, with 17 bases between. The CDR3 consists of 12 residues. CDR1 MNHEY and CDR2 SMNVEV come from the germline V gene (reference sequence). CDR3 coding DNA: TGTGCCAGCAGTCCCTCCTCGATCCCGAGGTTCTTC. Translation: CASSPSSIPRFF.

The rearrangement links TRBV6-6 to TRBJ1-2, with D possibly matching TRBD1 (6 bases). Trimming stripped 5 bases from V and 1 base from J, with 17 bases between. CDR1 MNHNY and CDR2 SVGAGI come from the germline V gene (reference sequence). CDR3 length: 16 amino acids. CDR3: CASSVEDRKLNYGYTF. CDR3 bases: TGTGCCAGCAGTGTTGAGGACAGAAAGCTTAACTATGGCTACACCTTC.

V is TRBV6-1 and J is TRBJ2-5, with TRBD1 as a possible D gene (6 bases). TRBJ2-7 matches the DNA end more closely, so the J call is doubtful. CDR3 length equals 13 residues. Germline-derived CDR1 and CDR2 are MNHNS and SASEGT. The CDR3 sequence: CASSVSLGGEQYF. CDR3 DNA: TGTGCCAGCAGTGTTAGTTTAGGGGGCGAGCAGTACTTC.

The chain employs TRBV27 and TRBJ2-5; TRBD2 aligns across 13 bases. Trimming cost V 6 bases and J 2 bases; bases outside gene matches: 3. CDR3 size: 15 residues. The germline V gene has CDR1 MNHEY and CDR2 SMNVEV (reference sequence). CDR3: CASSQLAGGQETQYF. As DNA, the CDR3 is TGTGCCAGCAGCCAACTAGCGGGGGGGCAAGAGACCCAGTACTTC.

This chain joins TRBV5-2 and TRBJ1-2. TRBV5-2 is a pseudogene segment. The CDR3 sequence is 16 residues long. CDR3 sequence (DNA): TGTGCCAGCAAGTTCGTTCGAGTACGAAAGACCTATGGCTACACCTTC. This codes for CASKFVRVRKTYGYTF.

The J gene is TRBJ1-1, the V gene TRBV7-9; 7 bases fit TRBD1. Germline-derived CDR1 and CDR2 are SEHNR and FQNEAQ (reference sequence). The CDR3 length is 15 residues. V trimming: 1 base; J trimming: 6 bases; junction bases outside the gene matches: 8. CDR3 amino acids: CASSLGSGGFSEAFF. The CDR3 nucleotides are TGTGCCAGCAGCTTAGGGTCAGGGGGGTTTTCTGAAGCTTTCTTT.

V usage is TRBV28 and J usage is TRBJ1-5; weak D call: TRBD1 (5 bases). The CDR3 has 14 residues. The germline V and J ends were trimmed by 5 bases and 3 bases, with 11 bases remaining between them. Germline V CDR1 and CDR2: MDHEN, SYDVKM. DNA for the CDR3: TGTGCCAGCAGTGGACGGGACCCCAATCAGCCCCAGCATTTT. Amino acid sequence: CASSGRDPNQPQHF.

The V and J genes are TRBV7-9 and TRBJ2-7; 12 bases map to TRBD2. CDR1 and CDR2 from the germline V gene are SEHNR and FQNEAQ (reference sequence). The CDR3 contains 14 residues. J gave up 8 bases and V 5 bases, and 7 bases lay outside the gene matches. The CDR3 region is CASSGGLAGFKQYF. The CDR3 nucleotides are TGTGCCAGCAGCGGAGGACTAGCGGGGTTTAAGCAGTACTTC.

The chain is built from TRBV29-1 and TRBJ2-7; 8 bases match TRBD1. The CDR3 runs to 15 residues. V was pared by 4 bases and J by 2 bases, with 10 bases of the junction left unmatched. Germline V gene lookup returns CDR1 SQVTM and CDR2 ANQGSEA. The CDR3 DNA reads TGCAGCGTTGGGGTGGAGACAGGGGCCCCCTACGAGCAGTACTTC. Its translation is CSVGVETGAPYEQYF.

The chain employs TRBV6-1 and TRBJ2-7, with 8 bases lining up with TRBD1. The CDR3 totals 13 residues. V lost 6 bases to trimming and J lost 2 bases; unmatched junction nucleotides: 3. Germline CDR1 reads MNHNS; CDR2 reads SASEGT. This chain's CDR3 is CASSRDRTYEQYF. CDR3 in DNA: TGTGCCAGCAGCCGGGACAGGACCTACGAGCAGTACTTC.

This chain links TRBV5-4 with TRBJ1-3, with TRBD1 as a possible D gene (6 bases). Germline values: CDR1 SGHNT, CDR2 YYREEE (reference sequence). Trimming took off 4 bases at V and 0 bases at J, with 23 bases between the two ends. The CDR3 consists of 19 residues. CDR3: CASSPGPGQSPTSGNTIYF. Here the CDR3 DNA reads TGTGCCAGCAGCCCGGGGCCAGGACAGAGCCCTACCTCTGGAAACACCATATATTTT.

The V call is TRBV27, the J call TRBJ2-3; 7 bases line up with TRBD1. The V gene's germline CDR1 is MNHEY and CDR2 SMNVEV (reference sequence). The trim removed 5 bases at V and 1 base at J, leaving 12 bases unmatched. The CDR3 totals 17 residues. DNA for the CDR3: TGTGCCAGCAGTGGGTTGATTACAGGGGCTGGCACAGATACGCAGTATTTT. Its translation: CASSGLITGAGTDTQYF.

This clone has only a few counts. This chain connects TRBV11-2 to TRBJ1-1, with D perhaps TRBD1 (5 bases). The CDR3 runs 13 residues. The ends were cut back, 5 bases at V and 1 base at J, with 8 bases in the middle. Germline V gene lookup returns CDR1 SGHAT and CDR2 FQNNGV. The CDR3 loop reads CASSRDPNTEAFF. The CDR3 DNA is TGTGCCAGCAGCAGGGACCCGAACACTGAAGCTTTCTTT.

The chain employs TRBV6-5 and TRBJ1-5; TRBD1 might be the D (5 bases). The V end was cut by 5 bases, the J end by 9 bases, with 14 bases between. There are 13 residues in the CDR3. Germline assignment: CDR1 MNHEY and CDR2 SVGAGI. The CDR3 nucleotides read TGTGCCAGCAGTCGACAGATCCGGGCGCCCCAGCATTTT. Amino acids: CASSRQIRAPQHF.

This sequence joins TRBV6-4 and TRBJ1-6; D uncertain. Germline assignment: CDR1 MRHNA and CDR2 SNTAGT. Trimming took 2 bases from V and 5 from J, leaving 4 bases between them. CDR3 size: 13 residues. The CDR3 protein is CASSDRDNSPLHF. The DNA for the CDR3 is TGTGCCAGCAGTGACAGGGATAATTCACCCCTCCACTTT.

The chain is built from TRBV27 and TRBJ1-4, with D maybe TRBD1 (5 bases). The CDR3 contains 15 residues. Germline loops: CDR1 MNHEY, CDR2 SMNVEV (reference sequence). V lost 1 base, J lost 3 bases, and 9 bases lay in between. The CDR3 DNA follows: TGTGCCAGCAGTTTATTAGGGGCGGCTAATGAAAAACTGTTTTTT. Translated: CASSLLGAANEKLFF.

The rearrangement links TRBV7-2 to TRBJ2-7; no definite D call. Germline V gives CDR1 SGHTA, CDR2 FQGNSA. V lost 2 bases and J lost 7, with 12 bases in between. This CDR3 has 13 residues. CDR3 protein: CASSLYPLGEQYF. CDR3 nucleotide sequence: TGTGCCAGCAGCTTATACCCGCTGGGGGAGCAGTACTTC.

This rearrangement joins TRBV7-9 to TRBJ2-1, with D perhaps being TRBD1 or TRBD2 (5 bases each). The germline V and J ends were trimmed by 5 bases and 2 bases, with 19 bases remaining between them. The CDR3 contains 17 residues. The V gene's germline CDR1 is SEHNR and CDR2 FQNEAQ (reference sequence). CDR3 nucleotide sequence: TGTGCCAGCAGCGCTGACTATGGGGCGGTTCCCTACAATGAGCAGTTCTTC. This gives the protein CASSADYGAVPYNEQFF.

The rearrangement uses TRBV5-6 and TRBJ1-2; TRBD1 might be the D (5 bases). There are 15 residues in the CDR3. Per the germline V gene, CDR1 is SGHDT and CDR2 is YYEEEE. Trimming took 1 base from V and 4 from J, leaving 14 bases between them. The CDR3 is CASSLLQGLSYGYTF. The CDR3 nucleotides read TGTGCCAGCAGCTTGCTCCAGGGATTAAGCTATGGCTACACCTTC.

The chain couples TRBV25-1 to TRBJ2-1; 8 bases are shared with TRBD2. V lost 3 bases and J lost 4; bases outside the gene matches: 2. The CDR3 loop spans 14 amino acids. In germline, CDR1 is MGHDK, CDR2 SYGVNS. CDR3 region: CASSETSAYNEQFF. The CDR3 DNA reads TGTGCCAGCAGTGAGACTAGCGCTTACAATGAGCAGTTCTTC.

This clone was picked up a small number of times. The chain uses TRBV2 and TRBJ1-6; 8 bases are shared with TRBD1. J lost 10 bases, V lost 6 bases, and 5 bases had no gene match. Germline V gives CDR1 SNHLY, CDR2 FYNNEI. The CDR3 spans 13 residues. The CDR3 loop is CASREAGGSPLHF. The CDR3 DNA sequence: TGTGCCAGCAGAGAGGCAGGGGGCTCACCCCTCCACTTT.

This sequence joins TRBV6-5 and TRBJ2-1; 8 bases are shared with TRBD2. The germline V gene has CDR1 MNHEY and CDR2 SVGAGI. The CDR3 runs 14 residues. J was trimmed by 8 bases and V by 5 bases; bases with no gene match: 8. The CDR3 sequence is CASSEWRGGHEQFF. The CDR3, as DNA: TGTGCCAGCAGTGAATGGCGCGGGGGGCATGAGCAGTTCTTC.

CDR3 sequence: CASSLPRDYEQYF. CDR3 sequence (DNA): TGTGCCAGCAGTTTACCTAGGGACTACGAGCAGTACTTC. The rearrangement joins TRBV28 to TRBJ2-7; the D is unclear. Germline CDR1 MDHEN, CDR2 SYDVKM. This CDR3 has 13 amino acids. V dropped 2 bases and J dropped 3 bases, with 8 bases sitting between them.